The TCR beta chain under discussion was sequenced for a study of cytomegalovirus exposure and HLA in healthy donors. The CDR3 length is 9 residues. Germline V gives CDR1 GTSNPN, CDR2 SVGIG (reference sequence). This clone was detected only a few times. No antigen is known for it. The germline gene is not matched at one end of the junction; a read error may be the cause. Overall study findings and caveats: Immune exposure information available was restricted to CMV serostatus. Reported findings show TCR beta sequences accurately forecast HLA-A and HLA-B alleles in most subjects. Later analysis placed DRB1 highest and HLA-C lowest in TCR association rates, which differed by HLA locus.

The study ran its PCR with 60 Vbeta and 13 Jbeta primers. Per the original data handling: Later, 65 million to 90 million unique TCR beta chains were counted in an analysis, and some 11 million of them were shared. Sequencing used immunoSEQ multiplex PCR; TCRdb keeps in-frame clones, though not all of them. V, J and clone size derive from that table, while D and trimming were established from the DNA sequence. Here the sample spans more than 80,000 clones, more than 65% being singletons. The clonotype comes from a boy aged 5-17 years in good health and CMV-seronegative. Sequences were obtained from PBMCs. The chain employs TRBV30 and TRBJ1-4; D unresolved. The CDR3 sequence: CEANEKLFF. For the CDR3, the DNA is TGCGAGGCTAATGAAAAACTGTTTTTT. Full variable domain (remainder filled in from reference TRBV30 and TRBJ1-4): SQTIHQWPATLVQPVGSPLSLECTVEGTSNPNLYWYRQAAGRGLQLLFYSVGIGQISSEVPQNLSASRPQDRQFILSSKKLLLSDSGFYLCEANEKLFFGSGTQLSVL.